This entry lists 17 T cell receptor beta chains sequenced from one sample in a study of T cell responses to AZD1222 COVID-19 vaccine. The repertoire was sequenced with immunoSEQ multiplex PCR; TCRdb's copy has only in-frame clones and lacks some. The sample yields about 150,000 clones, roughly 88% seen once. Sample: peripheral blood, taken 28 days after the second dose of the MenACWY control vaccine. The receptors derive from an adult who received the MenACWY meningococcal vaccine as a control.

The chain is built from TRBV12-3 or TRBV12-4 and TRBJ1-4; D perhaps matches TRBD1 (6 bases). There are 12 residues in the CDR3. V dropped 6 bases and J dropped 6 bases, with 8 bases sitting between them. CDR3 coding DNA: TGTGCCAGCAGAAGGGGGGATGAAAAACTGTTTTTT. It yields the protein CASRRGDEKLFF.

The rearrangement links TRBV6-5 to TRBJ1-5; D gene unclear. V shed 6 bases and J shed 3 bases, with 9 bases lying between them. The germline V gene encodes CDR1 MNHEY and CDR2 SVGAGI. The CDR3 contains 13 residues. CDR3 amino acids: CASSGEVNQPQHF. In nucleotides, the CDR3 is TGTGCCAGCAGCGGCGAAGTCAATCAGCCCCAGCATTTT.

The chain couples TRBV5-6 to TRBJ1-3, with a tentative D call TRBD1 (6 bases). CDR3 length equals 13 residues. Germline V gives CDR1 SGHDT, CDR2 YYEEEE. Deletions cut 3 bases from V and 5 bases from J, with 9 bases between. The CDR3 loop is CASSYRDRNTIYF. The CDR3 DNA is TGTGCCAGCAGCTACCGGGACAGAAACACCATATATTTT.

V and J are TRBV5-5 and TRBJ1-5; D not resolved. Trimming pared 1 base from V and 6 bases from J, leaving 17 bases between. The CDR3 loop spans 16 amino acids. Germline CDR1 and CDR2: SGHKS and YYEKEE (reference sequence). DNA for the CDR3: TGTGCCAGCAGCTTGTCGGGAACCCTAGGCGGTCAGCCCCAGCATTTT. Its translation is CASSLSGTLGGQPQHF.

This chain connects TRBV5-4 to TRBJ2-7, with 8 bases that match TRBD1. This CDR3 comprises 13 residues. The germline gives CDR1 SGHNT, CDR2 YYREEE (reference sequence). V trimming: 5 bases; J trimming: 6 bases; junction bases outside the gene matches: 7. In DNA form, the CDR3 reads TGTGCCAGCAGTTCCGGGACAGGTGGCGAGCAGTACTTC. The encoded protein is CASSSGTGGEQYF. Looking up the rest from reference TRBV5-4 and TRBJ2-7 gives the full variable domain: ETGVTQSPTHLIKTRGQQVTLRCSSQSGHNTVSWYQQALGQGPQFIFQYYREEENGRGNFPPRFSGLQFPNYSSELNVNALELDDSALYLCASSSGTGGEQYFGPGTRLTVT.

The chain couples TRBV4-3 to TRBJ2-1, with 10 bases identical to TRBD2. The germline V gene has CDR1 LGHNA and CDR2 YSLEER. This CDR3 has 16 residues. V lost 1 base, J lost 10 bases, and 10 bases stayed unmatched. The CDR3 DNA reads as TGCGCCAGCAGCCAAGTGGAAGCGGGGGGGCCTGGAGAGCAGTTCTTC. The encoded protein is CASSQVEAGGPGEQFF.

The chain couples TRBV5-1 to TRBJ2-7; D may correspond to TRBD1 or TRBD2 (6 bases each). The V gene lost 3 bases and the J gene lost 2 bases, with 12 bases spanning the gap. Germline V gene data show CDR1 as SGHRS and CDR2 as YFSETQ. The CDR3 totals 14 residues. The CDR3 bases are TGCGCCAGCAGCTGGGGGGACACAACCTACGAGCAGTACTTC. Its protein is CASSWGDTTYEQYF.

The chain has TRBV29-1 and TRBJ1-4; D remains unclear. V lost 5 bases to trimming and J lost 3 bases, with 10 bases between them. Germline V CDR1 and CDR2: SQVTM, ANQGSEA. This CDR3 has 13 residues. DNA of the CDR3: TGCAGCGTTAATCGAGGCCCTAATGAAAAACTGTTTTTT. Its protein is CSVNRGPNEKLFF.

V is TRBV9 and J is TRBJ1-3; D unclear. Germline V gene sequence: CDR1 SGDLS, CDR2 YYNGEE. Deletions cut 0 bases from V and 0 bases from J, with 4 bases between. The CDR3 is made up of 14 amino acids. The chain's CDR3 is CASSVGHSGNTIYF. In DNA, the CDR3 is TGTGCCAGCAGCGTAGGACACTCTGGAAACACCATATATTTT.

This chain joins TRBV5-6 and TRBJ1-3; 9 positions match TRBD1. The CDR3 spans 17 residues. Germline CDR1 and CDR2: SGHDT and YYEEEE. V gave up 2 bases and J gave up 3 bases; unmatched junction bases: 9. This CDR3 is CASSLGPGQGNGNTIYF. DNA of the CDR3: TGTGCCAGCAGCTTAGGACCGGGACAGGGTAATGGAAACACCATATATTTT. Filled out from reference TRBV5-6 and TRBJ1-3, the complete variable domain reads DAGVTQSPTHLIKTRGQQVTLRCSPKSGHDTVSWYQQALGQGPQFIFQYYEEEERQRGNFPDRFSGHQFPNYSSELNVNALLLGDSALYLCASSLGPGQGNGNTIYFGEGSWLTVV.

The rearrangement links TRBV5-4 to TRBJ1-2; 10 bases agree with TRBD1. Germline assignment: CDR1 SGHNT and CDR2 YYREEE (reference sequence). With V trimmed by 4 bases and J by 3 bases, 6 bases remained unmatched. The CDR3 length is 15 residues. Written as DNA, the CDR3 is TGTGCCAGCAGCACCGGAGGACAGGGGGACTATGGCTACACCTTC. Protein product: CASSTGGQGDYGYTF. Full variable domain (rest looked up from reference TRBV5-4 and TRBJ1-2): ETGVTQSPTHLIKTRGQQVTLRCSSQSGHNTVSWYQQALGQGPQFIFQYYREEENGRGNFPPRFSGLQFPNYSSELNVNALELDDSALYLCASSTGGQGDYGYTFGSGTRLTVV.

The chain has TRBV5-4 and TRBJ2-2, with D perhaps TRBD2 (6 bases). CDR1 and CDR2 (germline): SGHNT, YYREEE (reference sequence). The V gene lost 3 bases and the J gene lost 3 bases, with 12 bases spanning the gap. The CDR3 is 15 residues long. The CDR3 reads CASSSRLEHTGELFF. CDR3 DNA: TGTGCCAGCAGCTCGCGACTAGAGCACACCGGGGAGCTGTTTTTT.

The rearrangement uses TRBV7-3 and TRBJ2-1, with D uncertain. CDR1 and CDR2 (germline): SGHTA, FQGTGA. The CDR3 consists of 16 residues. V lost 1 base and J lost 0, with 10 bases in between. DNA of the CDR3: TGTGCCAGCAGCTTAAATCCGGGTCTCTCCTACAATGAGCAGTTCTTC. This translates into CASSLNPGLSYNEQFF.

This sequence joins TRBV7-2 and TRBJ1-1, with 7 bases lining up with TRBD1. Germline CDR1 reads SGHTA; CDR2 reads FQGNSA. This CDR3 contains 15 residues. V was clipped by 4 bases and J by 1 base; unmatched bases: 6. Written as DNA, the CDR3 is TGTGCCAGCAGCTGGACCGGGACAGAGAACACTGAAGCTTTCTTT. This sequence encodes CASSWTGTENTEAFF.

The rearrangement uses TRBV30 and TRBJ1-2; TRBD1 matches 7 bases. Germline V gives CDR1 GTSNPN, CDR2 SVGIG (reference sequence). The CDR3 extends over 13 amino acids. The junction had 6 bases not matched to a gene; V was cut back by 4 bases and J by 4 bases. This CDR3 reads CAWITDRSYGYTF. The DNA of the CDR3 is TGTGCCTGGATCACGGACAGGAGCTATGGCTACACCTTC.

The chain is built from TRBV28 and TRBJ1-4; D is ambiguous. V gave up 5 bases and J gave up 3 bases, with 16 bases separating them. This CDR3 has 16 amino acids. Germline V gene data show CDR1 as MDHEN and CDR2 as SYDVKM. CDR3 protein: CASSDPSGPPNEKLFF. CDR3 sequence (DNA): TGTGCCAGCAGTGACCCCAGCGGACCGCCTAATGAAAAACTGTTTTTT.

The chain combines TRBV4-3 with TRBJ1-3; TRBD1 might be the D (6 bases). Germline V gene lookup returns CDR1 LGHNA and CDR2 YSLEER. This CDR3 comprises 15 residues. V was shortened by 0 bases and J by 3 bases, with 9 bases between the two germline ends. The CDR3 loop is CASSQDQGYGNTIYF. The CDR3 DNA reads as TGCGCCAGCAGCCAAGATCAGGGGTATGGAAACACCATATATTTT.